The rows below give T cell receptor beta chains drawn from one sample of a study of cytomegalovirus exposure and HLA in healthy donors. The table came from immunoSEQ multiplex PCR; TCRdb's copy has only in-frame clones and leaves some out. Among 350,000 or so clones, 86% were seen once, and the ten largest hold 0.84%. What was sequenced was PBMCs. Receptors were obtained from a woman in her late teens or twenties in good health and CMV-seronegative. Each CDR3 is given without its conserved first and last residue. Fields, in order: clone size, J gene, V gene, CDR3 protein. A row's size may be missing; if present it is once, few, many or a size class.

.,TRBJ2-7,TRBV27,ASRSGTGGSYEQY
.,TRBJ2-1,TRBV19,ASSIELVSNEQF
.,TRBJ2-5,TRBV6-5,ASSYAGEETQY
.,TRBJ2-7,TRBV7-6,ASSLSNSYEQY
.,TRBJ2-6,TRBV6-5,ASARTGPGANVLT
once,TRBJ1-5,TRBV7-2,ASSLVEAQPQH
.,TRBJ2-5,TRBV9,ASSVSPLAGGGIPETQY
.,TRBJ2-1,TRBV7-2,ASSSAALPGTSGRASEQF
.,TRBJ1-4,TRBV11-2,ASSQGDIEKLF
.,TRBJ2-2,TRBV7-2,ASSLAYGTVNTGELF
.,TRBJ2-1,TRBV5-1,ASSLEVPGNEQF
.,TRBJ2-7,TRBV6-6,ASSTGTSQY
.,TRBJ2-1,TRBV5-1,ASSLGTGFDEQF
once,TRBJ2-1,TRBV14,ASSPGGTSGYNEQF
few,TRBJ2-7,TRBV19,ASGLAGVGEQY
.,TRBJ1-1,TRBV5-1,ASSSGLGRTEAF
.,TRBJ2-3,TRBV10-3,AISGSGLATDTQY
.,TRBJ2-7,TRBV5-1,ASSLGRDRGTYEQY
.,TRBJ2-7,TRBV28,ASNPRDFTYEQY
.,TRBJ2-2,TRBV4-3,ASSQGTPYTGELF
.,TRBJ2-7,TRBV19,ASSPTTGAYEQY
few,TRBJ1-2,TRBV5-4,ASSLQQGNYGYT
.,TRBJ2-3,TRBV28,ASSQGRGRTDTQY
few,TRBJ1-4,TRBV29-1,SVGKGEKLF
.,TRBJ2-1,TRBV9,ASSEGLAAKYNEQF
.,TRBJ2-7,TRBV6-5,ASRGLPAVEQY
.,TRBJ2-7,TRBV27,ASSLLSKLNRGEQY
.,TRBJ2-2,TRBV7-3,ASTGGGPNTGELF
.,TRBJ1-1,TRBV6-5,ASPRETEAF
once,TRBJ2-6,TRBV27,ASSGWAGANVLT
.,TRBJ2-7,TRBV5-3,ARSLPLPGTGGSYEQY
.,TRBJ1-2,TRBV6-6,ASSWGDYGYT
once,TRBJ2-3,TRBV9,ASTPSARTDTQY
.,TRBJ1-5,TRBV6-6,ATYRGGGGNQPQH
once,TRBJ2-5,TRBV5-1,ASSLGSSGSRETQY
.,TRBJ1-1,TRBV10-3,AISETTGEAF
once,TRBJ2-7,TRBV2,ASRLASYEQY
.,TRBJ2-1,TRBV7-9,ASSLASTGFTGLGYEQF
.,TRBJ2-5,TRBV5-1,ASSSTPGQGAETQY
.,TRBJ1-2,TRBV27,ASSRRVGGDGYT
.,TRBJ2-1,TRBV9,ASSVEGLSENEQF
.,TRBJ2-3,TRBV5-1,ASSLLSGVATDTQY
.,TRBJ2-1,TRBV6-5,ASSWGTGGPSGEQF
.,TRBJ2-7,TRBV5-4,ASSRLAEGSYEQY
.,TRBJ1-2,TRBV4-3,ASSQAEGYGYT
.,TRBJ2-6,TRBV7-3,ASGRIESGANVLT
.,TRBJ2-2,TRBV5-1,ASSDSGTTTGELF
.,TRBJ1-1,TRBV27,ASSLYPTGGNTEAF
.,TRBJ1-2,TRBV4-1,ASSQDSGVKVRDYGYT
.,TRBJ2-1,TRBV7-8,ASSPFYQRESNEQF